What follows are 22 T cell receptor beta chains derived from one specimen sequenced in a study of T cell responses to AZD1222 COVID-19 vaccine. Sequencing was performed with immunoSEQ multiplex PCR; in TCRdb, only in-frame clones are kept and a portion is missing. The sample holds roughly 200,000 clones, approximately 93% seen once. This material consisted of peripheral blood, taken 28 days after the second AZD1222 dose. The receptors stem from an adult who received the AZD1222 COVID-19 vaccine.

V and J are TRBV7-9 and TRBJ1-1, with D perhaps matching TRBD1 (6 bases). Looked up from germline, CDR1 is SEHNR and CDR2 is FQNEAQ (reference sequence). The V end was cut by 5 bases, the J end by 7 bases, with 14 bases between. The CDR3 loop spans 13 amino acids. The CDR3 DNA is TGTGCCAGCAGCAAAGGCGGGGGCCGTGAAGCTTTCTTT. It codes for CASSKGGGREAFF.

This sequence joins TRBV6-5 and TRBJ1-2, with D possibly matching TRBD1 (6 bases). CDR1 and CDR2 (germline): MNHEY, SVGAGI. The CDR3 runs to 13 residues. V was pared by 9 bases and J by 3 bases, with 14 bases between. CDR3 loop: CASDTGYDYGYTF. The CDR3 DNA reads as TGTGCCAGTGACACAGGGTACGACTATGGCTACACCTTC.

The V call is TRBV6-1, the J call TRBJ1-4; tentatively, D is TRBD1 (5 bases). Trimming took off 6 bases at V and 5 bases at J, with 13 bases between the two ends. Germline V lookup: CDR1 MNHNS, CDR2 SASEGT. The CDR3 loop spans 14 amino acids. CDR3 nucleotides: TGTGCCAGCAGGTCGGGGGATAGGAATGAAAAACTGTTTTTT. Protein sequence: CASRSGDRNEKLFF.

In nucleotides, the CDR3 is TGTGCCAGCATCCCAGGACTAGCGGGATTCAATGAGCAGTTCTTC. It yields the protein CASIPGLAGFNEQFF. The V gene is TRBV6-5, the J gene TRBJ2-1; TRBD2 agrees at 12 bases. The trim removed 7 bases at V and 6 bases at J, leaving 7 bases unmatched. The CDR3 sequence is 15 residues long. CDR1 and CDR2 (germline): MNHEY, SVGAGI.

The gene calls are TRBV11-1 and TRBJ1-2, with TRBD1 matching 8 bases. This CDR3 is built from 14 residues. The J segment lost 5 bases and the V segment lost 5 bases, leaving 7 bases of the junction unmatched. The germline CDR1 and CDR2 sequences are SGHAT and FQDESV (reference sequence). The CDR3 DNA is TGTGCCAGCAGCGAAACGACAGGGGCGTATGGCTACACCTTC. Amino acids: CASSETTGAYGYTF.

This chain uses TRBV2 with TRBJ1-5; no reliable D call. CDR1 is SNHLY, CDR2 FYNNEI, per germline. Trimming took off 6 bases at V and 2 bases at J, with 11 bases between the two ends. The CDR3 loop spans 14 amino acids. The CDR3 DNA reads TGTGCCAGCAGGGGTAACACTGGCAATCAGCCCCAGCATTTT. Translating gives CASRGNTGNQPQHF.

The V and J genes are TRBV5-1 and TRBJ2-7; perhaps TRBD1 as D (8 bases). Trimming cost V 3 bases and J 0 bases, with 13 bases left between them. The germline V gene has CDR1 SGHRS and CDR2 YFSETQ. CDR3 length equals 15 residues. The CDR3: CASSWGGQASYEQYF. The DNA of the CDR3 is TGCGCCAGCAGCTGGGGGGGACAGGCCTCCTACGAGCAGTACTTC.

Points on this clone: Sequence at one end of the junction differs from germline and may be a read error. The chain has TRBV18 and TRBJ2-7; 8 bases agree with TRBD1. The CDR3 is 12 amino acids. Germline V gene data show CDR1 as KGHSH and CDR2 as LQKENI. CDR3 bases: TGTGCCAGCTCACCATTCGACAGGGGCTTGAACTTC. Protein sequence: CASSPFDRGLNF. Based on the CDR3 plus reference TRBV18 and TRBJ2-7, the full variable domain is NAGVMQNPRHLVRRRGQEARLRCSPMKGHSHVYWYRQLPEEGLKFMVYLQKENIIDESGMPKERFSAEFPKEGPSILRIQQVVRGDSAAYFCASSPFDRGLNFGPGTRLTVT.

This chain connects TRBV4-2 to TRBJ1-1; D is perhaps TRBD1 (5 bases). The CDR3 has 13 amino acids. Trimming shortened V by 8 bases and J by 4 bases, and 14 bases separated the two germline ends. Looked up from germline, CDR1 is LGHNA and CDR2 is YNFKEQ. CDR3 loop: CASSRGGITEAFF. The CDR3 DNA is TGTGCCAGCTCTCGGGGGGGGATCACTGAAGCTTTCTTT.

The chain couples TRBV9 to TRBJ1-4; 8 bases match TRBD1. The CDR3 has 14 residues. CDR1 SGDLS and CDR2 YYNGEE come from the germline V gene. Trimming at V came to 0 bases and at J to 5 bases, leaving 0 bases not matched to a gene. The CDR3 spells CASSVGQGNEKLFF. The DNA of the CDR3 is TGTGCCAGCAGCGTAGGACAGGGGAATGAAAAACTGTTTTTT.

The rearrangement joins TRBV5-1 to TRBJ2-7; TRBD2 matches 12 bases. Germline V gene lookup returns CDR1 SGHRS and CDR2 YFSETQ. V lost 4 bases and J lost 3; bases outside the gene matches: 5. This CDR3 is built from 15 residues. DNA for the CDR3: TGCGCCAGCAGCCCCCTAGCGGGAGGGGGCTACGAGCAGTACTTC. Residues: CASSPLAGGGYEQYF.

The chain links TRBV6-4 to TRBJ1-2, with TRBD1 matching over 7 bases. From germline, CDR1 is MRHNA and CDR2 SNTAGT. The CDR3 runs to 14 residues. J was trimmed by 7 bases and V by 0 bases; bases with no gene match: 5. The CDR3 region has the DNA TGTGCCAGCAGTGACTCGAGACAGGGTGGTGGCTACACCTTC. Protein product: CASSDSRQGGGYTF.

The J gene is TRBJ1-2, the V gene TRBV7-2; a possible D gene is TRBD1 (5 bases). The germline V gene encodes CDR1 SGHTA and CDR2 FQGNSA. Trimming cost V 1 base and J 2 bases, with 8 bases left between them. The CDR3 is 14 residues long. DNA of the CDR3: TGTGCCAGCAGCTTAGACAGGAGCAACTATGGCTACACCTTC. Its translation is CASSLDRSNYGYTF. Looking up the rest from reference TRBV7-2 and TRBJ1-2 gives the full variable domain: GAGVSQSPSNKVTEKGKDVELRCDPISGHTALYWYRQSLGQGLEFLIYFQGNSAPDKSGLPSDRFSAERTGGSVSTLTIQRTQQEDSAVYLCASSLDRSNYGYTFGSGTRLTVV.

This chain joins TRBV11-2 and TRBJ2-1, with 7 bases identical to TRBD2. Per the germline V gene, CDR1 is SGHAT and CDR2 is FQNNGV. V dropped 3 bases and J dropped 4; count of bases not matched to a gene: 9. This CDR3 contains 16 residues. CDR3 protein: CASSFYAGEGYNEQFF. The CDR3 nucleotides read TGTGCCAGCAGCTTTTACGCGGGAGAAGGTTACAATGAGCAGTTCTTC.

In DNA, the CDR3 is TGCAGCGTTGAAACAGGGATCAAGTCCCAGCATTTT. Translating it yields CSVETGIKSQHF. V usage is TRBV29-1 and J usage is TRBJ1-5, with D possibly being TRBD1 (6 bases). The germline CDR1 and CDR2 sequences are SQVTM and ANQGSEA. CDR3 size: 12 residues. The V gene lost 2 bases and the J gene lost 11 bases, with 13 bases spanning the gap.

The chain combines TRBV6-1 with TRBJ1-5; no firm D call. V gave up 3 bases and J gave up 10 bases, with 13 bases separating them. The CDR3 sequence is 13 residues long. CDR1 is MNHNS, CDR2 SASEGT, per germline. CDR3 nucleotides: TGTGCCAGCAGTGAGGAACTGTACCTTCCCCAGCATTTT. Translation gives CASSEELYLPQHF.

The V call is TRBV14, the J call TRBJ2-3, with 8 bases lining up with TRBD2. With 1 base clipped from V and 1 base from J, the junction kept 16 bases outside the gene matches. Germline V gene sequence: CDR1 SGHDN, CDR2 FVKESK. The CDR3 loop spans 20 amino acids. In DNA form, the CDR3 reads TGTGCCAGCAGCCAAGGAAGATTAGCGGGATATATAGGTGGCACAGATACGCAGTATTTT. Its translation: CASSQGRLAGYIGGTDTQYF.

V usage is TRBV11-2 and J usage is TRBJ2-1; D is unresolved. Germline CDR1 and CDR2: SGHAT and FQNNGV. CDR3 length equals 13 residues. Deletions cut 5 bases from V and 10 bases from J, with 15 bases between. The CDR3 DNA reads TGTGCCAGCAGCCATACCCCCGTCTCGGAGCAGTTCTTC. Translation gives CASSHTPVSEQFF.

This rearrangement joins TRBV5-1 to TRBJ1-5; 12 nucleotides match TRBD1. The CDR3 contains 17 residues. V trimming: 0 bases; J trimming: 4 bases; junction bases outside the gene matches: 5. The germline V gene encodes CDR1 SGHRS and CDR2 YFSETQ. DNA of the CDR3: TGCGCCAGCAGCTTGGGGGAGGGACAGGGGGCAAATCAGCCCCAGCATTTT. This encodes CASSLGEGQGANQPQHF.

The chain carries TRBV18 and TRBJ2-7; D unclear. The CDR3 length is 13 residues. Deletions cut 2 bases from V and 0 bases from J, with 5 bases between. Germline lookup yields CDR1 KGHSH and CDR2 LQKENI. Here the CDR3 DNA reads TGTGCCAGCTCACCAGGCAACTCCTACGAGCAGTACTTC. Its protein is CASSPGNSYEQYF.

For the CDR3, the DNA is TGTGCCAGCAGTCCTAACGTTGGTGGCCACGCAGATACGCAGTATTTT. Its translation: CASSPNVGGHADTQYF. The rearrangement joins TRBV7-3 to TRBJ2-3, with D uncertain. The V end lost 6 bases, the J end lost 4 bases, and 20 bases lay between the germline ends. Germline values: CDR1 SGHTA, CDR2 FQGTGA. The CDR3 runs to 16 residues. Complete variable domain (other parts from reference TRBV7-3 and TRBJ2-3): GAGVSQTPSNKVTEKGKYVELRCDPISGHTALYWYRQSLGQGPEFLIYFQGTGAADDSGLPNDRFFAVRPEGSVSTLKIQRTERGDSAVYLCASSPNVGGHADTQYFGPGTRLTVL.

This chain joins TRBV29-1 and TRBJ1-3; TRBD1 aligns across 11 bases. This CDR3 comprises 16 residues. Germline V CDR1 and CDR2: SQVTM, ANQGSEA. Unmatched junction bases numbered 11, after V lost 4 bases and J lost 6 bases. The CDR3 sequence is CSVGVGQGAYENTIYF. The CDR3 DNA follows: TGCAGCGTTGGGGTCGGACAGGGGGCATATGAAAACACCATATATTTT.